A single sample gave rise to the 14 T cell receptor beta chains below, sequenced in a study of CD8+ T cells in alopecia areata. Treatment specified: oral pan-JAK inhibitor, 5-10 mg twice daily. Extracted RNA was reverse transcribed, and the resulting cDNA served as sequencing template. TCRdb's table, derived via immunoSEQ multiplex PCR, lists solely in-frame clones and lacks some. The top ten hold 0.93% of the sample, which has under 300,000 clones, 50% to 75% seen once. Sequences were derived from CD4+ T cells sorted from blood, sampled around week 54, from a patient treated with tofacitinib. The receptors derive from a human donor with alopecia areata.

The sample holds a few counts of this clone. The chain joins TRBV7-2 to TRBJ1-1; tentatively, D is TRBD1 (6 bases). The V end was cut by 6 bases, the J end by 1 base, with 9 bases between. The CDR3 length is 13 residues. CDR1 and CDR2 from the germline V gene are SGHTA and FQGNSA. The CDR3 DNA follows: TGTGCCAGCAGTACGACAGGGAACACTGAAGCTTTCTTT. Encoded protein: CASSTTGNTEAFF.

The rearrangement links TRBV7-9 to TRBJ2-3; tentative D call: TRBD1 (6 bases). The CDR3 extends over 16 amino acids. V lost 5 bases and J 4 bases, leaving 19 bases between the germline ends. Germline-derived CDR1 and CDR2 are SEHNR and FQNEAQ (reference sequence). In DNA, the CDR3 is TGTGCCAGCAGCATGACACTCGGGACAAATCCAGATACGCAGTATTTT. Its translation: CASSMTLGTNPDTQYF.

The table lists this clone with a few counts. This rearrangement joins TRBV29-1 to TRBJ2-5, with TRBD2 identical over 9 bases. Trimming cost V 6 bases and J 5 bases; bases outside gene matches: 4. Germline V gives CDR1 SQVTM, CDR2 ANQGSEA. The CDR3 covers 12 residues. The CDR3 is CSVLSGGETQYF. As DNA, the CDR3 is TGCAGCGTACTTAGCGGGGGCGAGACCCAGTACTTC.

The J gene is TRBJ2-1, the V gene TRBV5-1, with D possibly called TRBD1 or TRBD2 (5 bases each). This CDR3 contains 16 residues. Trimming removed 2 bases at V and 8 bases at J, with 20 bases between. Germline CDR1 is SGHRS and CDR2 is YFSETQ. The CDR3 reads CASSLRPGSGQDEQFF. CDR3 nucleotides: TGCGCCAGCAGCTTACGCCCGGGGTCAGGGCAGGATGAGCAGTTCTTC.

This chain links TRBV30 with TRBJ1-3; D is uncertain. The germline CDR1 and CDR2 sequences are GTSNPN and SVGIG (reference sequence). Trimming removed 0 bases at V and 2 bases at J, with 11 bases between. This CDR3 spans 15 amino acids. Here the CDR3 DNA reads TGTGCCTGGAGTGTATTTACGGGCCCTGGAAACACCATATATTTT. Residues: CAWSVFTGPGNTIYF.

This rearrangement joins TRBV18 to TRBJ2-5, with D perhaps TRBD1 (5 bases). With 7 bases removed from V and 2 bases from J, the gap between germline ends came to 11 bases. Germline V gene sequence: CDR1 KGHSH, CDR2 LQKENI. This CDR3 contains 13 residues. CDR3 coding DNA: TGTGCCAGCTTCTCAGGGATACAAGAGACCCAGTACTTC. The encoded protein is CASFSGIQETQYF.

This clone appeared a single time. This sequence joins TRBV7-2 and TRBJ1-2, with a tentative D call TRBD1 (6 bases). The CDR3 runs 13 residues. Germline-derived CDR1 and CDR2 are SGHTA and FQGNSA. V lost 5 bases to trimming and J lost 7 bases, with 14 bases between them. The CDR3 sequence is CASSLGHQSGYTF. DNA of the CDR3: TGTGCCAGCAGCCTGGGACACCAGAGTGGCTACACCTTC.

This clone has only one observation. The rearrangement joins TRBV5-4 to TRBJ2-3; D is perhaps TRBD2 (5 bases). Trimming pared 0 bases from V and 4 bases from J, leaving 9 bases between. There are 14 residues in the CDR3. Germline V gene lookup returns CDR1 SGHNT and CDR2 YYREEE (reference sequence). The CDR3 is CASSLASGADTQYF. CDR3 DNA: TGTGCCAGCAGCTTGGCGAGCGGAGCAGATACGCAGTATTTT. Full variable domain (rest looked up from reference TRBV5-4 and TRBJ2-3): ETGVTQSPTHLIKTRGQQVTLRCSSQSGHNTVSWYQQALGQGPQFIFQYYREEENGRGNFPPRFSGLQFPNYSSELNVNALELDDSALYLCASSLASGADTQYFGPGTRLTVL.

The CDR3 bases are TGTGCCAGCAGCTTGTCAGGCTACTCCTACGAGCAGTACTTC. Residues: CASSLSGYSYEQYF. The chain employs TRBV5-6 and TRBJ2-7; D remains ambiguous. V was trimmed by 1 base and J by 0 bases, leaving 8 bases between them. The germline CDR1 and CDR2 sequences are SGHDT and YYEEEE. This CDR3 spans 14 amino acids.

The CDR3 loop reads CASSDSGSGANVLTF. The CDR3 nucleotides read TGTGCCAGCAGTGATTCTGGCTCTGGGGCCAACGTCCTGACTTTC. The chain combines TRBV6-1 with TRBJ2-6; D ambiguous. Per the germline V gene, CDR1 is MNHNS and CDR2 is SASEGT. The CDR3 consists of 15 residues. Deletions cut 3 bases from V and 0 bases from J, with 6 bases between.

The chain joins TRBV11-1 to TRBJ2-5, with 8 bases fitting TRBD2. Trimming at V came to 2 bases and at J to 4 bases, leaving 3 bases not matched to a gene. The CDR3 runs 14 residues. Germline V gene data show CDR1 as SGHAT and CDR2 as FQDESV (reference sequence). CDR3 protein: CASSLRLAGETQYF. CDR3 nucleotide sequence: TGTGCCAGCAGCTTACGTCTAGCGGGAGAGACCCAGTACTTC.

The chain joins TRBV5-1 to TRBJ2-5, with TRBD2 matching 8 bases. Germline V gene data show CDR1 as SGHRS and CDR2 as YFSETQ. This CDR3 spans 14 amino acids. Germline trimming cut 4 bases from V and 5 bases from J; bases unmatched to any gene: 7. CDR3 nucleotides: TGCGCCAGCAGCCGACTAGCGAGGGAGGAGACCCAGTACTTC. Amino acid sequence: CASSRLAREETQYF.

The J gene is TRBJ1-5, the V gene TRBV6-5; D remains ambiguous. CDR1 MNHEY and CDR2 SVGAGI come from the germline V gene. Trimming left V 6 bases short and J 1 base short, with 10 bases between. This CDR3 has 14 amino acids. The CDR3 DNA follows: TGTGCCAGCAGGCCGGACGTGAGCAATCAGCCCCAGCATTTT. This gives the protein CASRPDVSNQPQHF.

This clone occurred a few times. The rearrangement joins TRBV29-1 to TRBJ2-7; D remains ambiguous. V was clipped by 7 bases and J by 2 bases, with 9 bases between them. The CDR3 sequence is 11 residues long. The germline gives CDR1 SQVTM, CDR2 ANQGSEA. The CDR3 DNA sequence: TGCAGCGCAGGTTTCCCCTACGAGCAGTACTTC. Protein: CSAGFPYEQYF.